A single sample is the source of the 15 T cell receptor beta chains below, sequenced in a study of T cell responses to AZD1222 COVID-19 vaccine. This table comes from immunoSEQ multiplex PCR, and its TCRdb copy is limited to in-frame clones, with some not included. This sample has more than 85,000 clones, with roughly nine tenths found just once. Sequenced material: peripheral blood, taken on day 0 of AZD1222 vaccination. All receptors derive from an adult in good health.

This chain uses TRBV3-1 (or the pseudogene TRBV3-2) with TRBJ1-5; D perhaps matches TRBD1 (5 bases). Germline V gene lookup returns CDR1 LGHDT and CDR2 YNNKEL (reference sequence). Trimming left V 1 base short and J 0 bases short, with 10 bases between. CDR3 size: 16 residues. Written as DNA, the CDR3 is TGTGCCAGCAGCCAAGGGGACCCTCATAGCAATCAGCCCCAGCATTTT. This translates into CASSQGDPHSNQPQHF.

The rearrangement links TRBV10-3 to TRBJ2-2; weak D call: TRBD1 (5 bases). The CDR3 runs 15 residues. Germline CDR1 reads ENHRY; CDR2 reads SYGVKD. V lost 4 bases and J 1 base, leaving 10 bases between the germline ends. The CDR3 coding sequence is TGTGCCATCAGTGTGGGGCGGCAGAACACCGGGGAGCTGTTTTTT. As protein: CAISVGRQNTGELFF.

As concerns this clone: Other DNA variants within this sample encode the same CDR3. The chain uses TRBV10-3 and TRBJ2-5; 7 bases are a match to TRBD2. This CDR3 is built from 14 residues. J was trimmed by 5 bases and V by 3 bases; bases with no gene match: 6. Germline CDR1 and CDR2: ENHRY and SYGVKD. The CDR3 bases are TGTGCCATCAGTGATGGGGGGGGACGGGAGACCCAGTACTTC. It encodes CAISDGGGRETQYF.

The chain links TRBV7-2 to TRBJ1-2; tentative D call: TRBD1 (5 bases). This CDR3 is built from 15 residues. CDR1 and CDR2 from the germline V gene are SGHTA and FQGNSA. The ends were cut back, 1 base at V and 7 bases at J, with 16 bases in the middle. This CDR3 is CASSLGGGRNPGYTF. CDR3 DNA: TGTGCCAGCAGCTTAGGGGGGGGTCGGAACCCTGGCTACACCTTC.

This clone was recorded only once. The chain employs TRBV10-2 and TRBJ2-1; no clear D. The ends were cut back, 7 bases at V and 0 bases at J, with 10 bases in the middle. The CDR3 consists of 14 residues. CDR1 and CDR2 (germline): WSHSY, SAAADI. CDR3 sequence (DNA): TGCGCCAGCAATAATCCTAGCTCCTACAATGAGCAGTTCTTC. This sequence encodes CASNNPSSYNEQFF.

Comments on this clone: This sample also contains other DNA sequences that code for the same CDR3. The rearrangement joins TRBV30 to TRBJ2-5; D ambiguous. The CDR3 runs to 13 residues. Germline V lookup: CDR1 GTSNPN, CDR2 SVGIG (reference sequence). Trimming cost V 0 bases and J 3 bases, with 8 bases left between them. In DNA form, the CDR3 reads TGTGCCTGGAGTGTTGGAGCGAAAGAGACCCAGTACTTC. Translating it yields CAWSVGAKETQYF. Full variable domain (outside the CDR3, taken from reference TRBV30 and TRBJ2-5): SQTIHQWPATLVQPVGSPLSLECTVEGTSNPNLYWYRQAAGRGLQLLFYSVGIGQISSEVPQNLSASRPQDRQFILSSKKLLLSDSGFYLCAWSVGAKETQYFGPGTRLLVL.

DNA of the CDR3: TGTGCCAGCAGCCAAGAAAGGACAGGGAGCTCTGGCTACACCTTC. Its translation is CASSQERTGSSGYTF. The chain links TRBV3-1 (or the pseudogene TRBV3-2) to TRBJ1-2; TRBD1 agrees at 8 bases. This CDR3 is built from 15 residues. V was clipped by 0 bases and J by 7 bases; unmatched bases: 7. Per the germline V gene, CDR1 is LGHDT and CDR2 is YNNKEL (reference sequence).

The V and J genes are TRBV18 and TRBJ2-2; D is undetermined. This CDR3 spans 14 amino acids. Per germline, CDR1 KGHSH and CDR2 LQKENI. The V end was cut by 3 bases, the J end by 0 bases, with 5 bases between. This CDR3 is CASSPRTNTGELFF. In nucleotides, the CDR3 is TGTGCCAGCTCACCCCGCACGAACACCGGGGAGCTGTTTTTT.

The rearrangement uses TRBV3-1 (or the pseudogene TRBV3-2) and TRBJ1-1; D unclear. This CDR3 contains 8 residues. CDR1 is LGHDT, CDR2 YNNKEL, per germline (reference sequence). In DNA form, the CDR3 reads TGTGCTTACCCGATTGCTTTCTTT. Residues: CAYPIAFF.

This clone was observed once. The CDR3 protein is CSALEGTNYEQYF. The DNA for the CDR3 is TGCAGCGCCCTTGAGGGGACTAACTACGAGCAGTACTTC. The chain employs TRBV29-1 and TRBJ2-7; 7 bases match TRBD2. Germline V gene sequence: CDR1 SQVTM, CDR2 ANQGSEA. The CDR3 is 13 amino acids. The V and J ends lost 7 bases and 3 bases, in that order; junction bases with no gene match: 9.

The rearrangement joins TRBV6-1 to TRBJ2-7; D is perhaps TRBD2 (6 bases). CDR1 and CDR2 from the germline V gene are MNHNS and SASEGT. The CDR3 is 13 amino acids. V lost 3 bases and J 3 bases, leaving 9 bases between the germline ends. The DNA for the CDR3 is TGTGCCAGCAGTGAGAGGGAGGTCTACGAGCAGTACTTC. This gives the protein CASSEREVYEQYF.

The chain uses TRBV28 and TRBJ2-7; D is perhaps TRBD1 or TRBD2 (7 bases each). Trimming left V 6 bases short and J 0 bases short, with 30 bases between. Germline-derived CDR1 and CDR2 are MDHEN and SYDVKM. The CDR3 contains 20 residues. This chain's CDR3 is CASRNPPRGRGGLASYEQYF. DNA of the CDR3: TGTGCCAGCAGAAACCCCCCCCGGGGCAGGGGGGGGCTGGCCTCCTACGAGCAGTACTTC.

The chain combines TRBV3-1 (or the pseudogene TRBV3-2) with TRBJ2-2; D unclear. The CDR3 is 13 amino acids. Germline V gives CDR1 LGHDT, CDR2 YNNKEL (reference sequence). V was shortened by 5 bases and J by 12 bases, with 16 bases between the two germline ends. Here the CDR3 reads CASSSGPSRKLFF. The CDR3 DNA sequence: TGTGCCAGCAGCTCCGGCCCCTCCAGAAAGCTGTTTTTT.

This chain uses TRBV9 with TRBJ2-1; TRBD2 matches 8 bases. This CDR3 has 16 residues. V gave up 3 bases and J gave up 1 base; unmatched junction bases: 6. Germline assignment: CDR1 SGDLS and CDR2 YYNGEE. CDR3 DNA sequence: TGTGCCAGCAGCGCCGGGGGGGCCGCGTCCTACAATGAGCAGTTCTTC. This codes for CASSAGGAASYNEQFF.

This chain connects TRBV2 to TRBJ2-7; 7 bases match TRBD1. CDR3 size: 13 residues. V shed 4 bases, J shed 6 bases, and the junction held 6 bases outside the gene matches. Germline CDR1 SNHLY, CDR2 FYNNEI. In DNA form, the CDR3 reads TGTGCCAGCAGTGTAGTAAACAGGGGCGAGCAGTACTTC. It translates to CASSVVNRGEQYF.